This T cell receptor beta chain came from a study of blood T cell repertoires in COVID-19. About the research overall: Samples came from the United States, Italy and Spain, spanning acute and convalescent COVID-19.

This study enrolled people aged roughly 18 to 89 from 20 to 25 US geographic areas. Cohorts were based on clinical histories the participants reported. In the authors' workflow: Reference gene primer amplification yielded estimated nucleated cell counts. Some clones are missing from TCRdb's copy, which holds only in-frame ones; the method was immunoSEQ multiplex PCR. That table gives V, J and clone size, and the DNA gave D and trimming. The table shows approximately 200,000 clones, with roughly 90% occurring only once. The CDR3 covers 14 residues. Trimming removed 7 bases from V and 3 bases from J; junction bases left unmatched: 4. CDR1 and CDR2 from the germline V gene are LNHDA and SQIVND (reference sequence).

The material sequenced was PBMCs or T cells enriched from blood (not recorded which). The V gene is TRBV19, the J gene TRBJ2-7, with 12 nucleotides matching TRBD2. The receptor's source is a man between 18 and 29 years old with acute COVID-19. The CDR3 is CASTPTSGSYEQYF. CDR3 nucleotide sequence: TGTGCCAGTACCCCGACTAGCGGGAGCTACGAGCAGTACTTC.